The 21 T cell receptor beta chains below were found in one sample sequenced in a study of Graves' ophthalmopathy and Graves' hyperthyroidism. Amplification of TCR beta CDR3 regions used RNA transcripts. HTBI primers served in a first-round RT-PCR, which a second-round multiplex PCR followed. Via MiXCR, TCRdb re-called the multiplex PCR reads, giving one row per CDR3 protein. The sample contains around 1.1 million distinct CDR3 sequences, roughly two fifths of which appear only once. Sequencing was performed on peripheral blood or thyroid tissue (not recorded which). The receptors were gathered from an adult man with Graves' hyperthyroidism.

This clonotype was counted only a few times. This chain links TRBV7-9 with TRBJ2-5; no firm D call. Near its end, the DNA agrees better with TRBJ2-7, so the J call may be wrong. The CDR3 sequence is 15 residues long. Germline V gives CDR1 SEHNR, CDR2 FQNEAQ (reference sequence). Here the CDR3 DNA reads TGTGCCAGCAGCCAAGTATTGCCCAGCCGGTACGAGCAGTACTTC. Amino acids: CASSQVLPSRYEQYF.

This rearrangement joins TRBV2 to TRBJ2-7; TRBD1 or TRBD2 may be the D gene (6 bases each). This CDR3 is built from 16 residues. Germline loops: CDR1 SNHLY, CDR2 FYNNEI. V was shortened by 2 bases and J by 2 bases, with 16 bases between the two germline ends. The CDR3 DNA reads as TGTGCCAGCAGTGAATGGGGGGCAGGGGAAGCCTACGAGCAGTACTTC. Translated: CASSEWGAGEAYEQYF.

About this clonotype itself: A much larger clone is a single base away; this may be a read error. Without the conserved terminal phenylalanine or tryptophan, this CDR3 likely stems from a read error. This chain connects TRBV12-3 or TRBV12-4 to TRBJ1-2; a possible D gene is TRBD1 (6 bases). The CDR3 covers 13 residues. V was clipped by 4 bases and J by 3 bases, with 9 bases between them. The CDR3 DNA is TGTGCCAGCAGTTCTGAGGGGGACTATGGCTACACCCTC. It specifies CASSSEGDYGYTL.

The sample holds many counts of this clonotype. V gene TRBV28 combines with J gene TRBJ1-5; D possibly corresponds to TRBD1 (5 bases). With 2 bases removed from V and 0 bases from J, the gap between germline ends came to 20 bases. CDR1 MDHEN and CDR2 SYDVKM come from the germline V gene. The CDR3 contains 19 residues. The CDR3 spells CASSLLTLPWGYSNQPQHF. The CDR3 DNA reads as TGTGCCAGCAGTTTACTTACTCTGCCGTGGGGCTATAGCAATCAGCCCCAGCATTTT. Full variable domain (remainder filled in from reference TRBV28 and TRBJ1-5): DVKVTQSSRYLVKRTGEKVFLECVQDMDHENMFWYRQDPGLGLRLIYFSYDVKMKEKGDIPEGYSVSREKKERFSLILESASTNQTSMYLCASSLLTLPWGYSNQPQHFGDGTRLSIL.

There are many counts of this clonotype. The chain has TRBV7-2 and TRBJ2-7; TRBD2 aligns across 10 bases. This CDR3 comprises 14 residues. V shed 6 bases and J 6 bases; nucleotides not matched to a gene: 8. Germline loops: CDR1 SGHTA, CDR2 FQGNSA. This CDR3 is CASRPTSGHSEQYF. The CDR3 nucleotides are TGTGCCAGCAGGCCGACTAGCGGGCACAGCGAGCAGTACTTC.

Turning to this clonotype: Just one base apart from a much larger clone, this may be a read error. The rearrangement links TRBV20-1 to TRBJ2-7; TRBD2 is a possible D gene (5 bases). The germline gives CDR1 DFQATT, CDR2 SNEGSKA (reference sequence). The V end lost 8 bases, the J end lost 0 bases, and 17 bases lay between the germline ends. This CDR3 has 14 residues. CDR3 DNA: TGCAGTACTATGGACTTCCAGAGCTCCTACGAGCAGTACTTC. It translates to CSTMDFQSSYEQYF.

The chain couples TRBV4-1 to TRBJ2-2, with D uncertain. The CDR3 is 16 residues long. V was trimmed by 0 bases and J by 1 base, leaving 9 bases between them. The germline V gene has CDR1 MGHRA and CDR2 YSYEKL. This CDR3 reads CASSQDRWGNTGELFF. The CDR3 bases are TGCGCCAGCAGCCAAGATCGGTGGGGGAACACCGGGGAGCTGTTTTTT.

Ten or more counts support this clonotype. The rearrangement joins TRBV6-5 to TRBJ1-6; a possible D gene is TRBD1 (6 bases). The V end was cut by 6 bases, the J end by 3 bases, with 12 bases between. The CDR3 spans 15 residues. CDR1 MNHEY and CDR2 SVGAGI come from the germline V gene. The CDR3 is CASRDGQFYNSPLHF. CDR3 in DNA: TGTGCCAGCAGAGATGGACAGTTCTATAATTCACCCCTCCACTTT.

This clonotype was recorded many times. The V gene is TRBV19, the J gene TRBJ1-5; no reliable D call. The germline V and J ends were trimmed by 7 bases and 5 bases, with 12 bases remaining between them. This CDR3 has 13 amino acids. Looked up from germline, CDR1 is LNHDA and CDR2 is SQIVND (reference sequence). CDR3 sequence reads: CASTNSLYQPQHF. DNA for the CDR3: TGTGCCAGTACCAACAGCCTTTATCAGCCCCAGCATTTT.

V usage is TRBV20-1 and J usage is TRBJ2-7; 7 nucleotides match TRBD2. Germline V gives CDR1 DFQATT, CDR2 SNEGSKA (reference sequence). This CDR3 comprises 11 residues. Trimming cost V 6 bases and J 2 bases; bases outside gene matches: 1. This chain's CDR3 is CSALAAYEQYF. DNA of the CDR3: TGCAGTGCCCTAGCGGCCTACGAGCAGTACTTC.

Turning to this clonotype: An end of the junction differs from the germline gene, which may be a read error. The chain carries TRBV5-5 and TRBJ2-7; 9 nucleotides line up with TRBD1. Germline V gene sequence: CDR1 SGHKS, CDR2 YYEKEE (reference sequence). The CDR3 has 15 amino acids. As DNA, the CDR3 is TGCGCCAGCAGCCGAGGGTCAGGACAGGGGTTCGAGCAGTACTTC. Translated, it gives CASSRGSGQGFEQYF. The full variable domain, in which reference TRBV5-5 and TRBJ2-7 provide the parts outside the CDR3, is DAGVTQSPTHLIKTRGQQVTLRCSPISGHKSVSWYQQVLGQGPQFIFQYYEKEERGRGNFPDRFSARQFPNYSSELNVNALLLGDSALYLCASSRGSGQGFEQYFGPGTRLTVT.

This clonotype was seen repeatedly, ten times or more. The chain is built from TRBV2 and TRBJ2-7; D uncertain. Looked up from germline, CDR1 is SNHLY and CDR2 is FYNNEI. V shed 7 bases and J shed 1 base, with 11 bases lying between them. The CDR3 sequence is 13 residues long. The CDR3 DNA is TGTGCCAGCACCTCAGCCGAATCCTACGAGCAGTACTTC. Its protein is CASTSAESYEQYF.

The chain uses TRBV4-1 and TRBJ1-3; D remains ambiguous. The CDR3 spans 15 residues. Trimming left V 0 bases short and J 7 bases short, with 13 bases between. Germline CDR1 is MGHRA and CDR2 is YSYEKL. The CDR3 DNA reads as TGCGCCAGCAGCCAAGAGATTCATTCCGGGAACACCATATATTTT. Residues: CASSQEIHSGNTIYF.

The chain recombines TRBV5-1 with TRBJ2-5, with 7 bases identical to TRBD1. The CDR3 runs 15 residues. With 3 bases clipped from V and 5 bases from J, the junction kept 10 bases outside the gene matches. The germline V gene encodes CDR1 SGHRS and CDR2 YFSETQ. The CDR3 loop is CASSSDRVRRETQYF. In nucleotides, the CDR3 is TGCGCCAGCAGCTCCGACAGGGTTCGACGGGAGACCCAGTACTTC.

This clonotype was observed a few times. This rearrangement joins TRBV4-1 to TRBJ2-5; D ambiguous. The CDR3 contains 17 residues. The germline V and J ends were trimmed by 3 bases and 1 base, with 18 bases remaining between them. Germline CDR1 MGHRA, CDR2 YSYEKL. The CDR3: CASSQHPETTPQETQYF. CDR3 DNA: TGCGCCAGCAGCCAGCACCCCGAAACCACCCCCCAAGAGACCCAGTACTTC.

This clonotype turned up a few times. The CDR3, as DNA: TGTGCCAGCAGCCCTCGGGAGGGTGGCTCACCCCTCCACTTT. Translated: CASSPREGGSPLHF. The genes are TRBV7-9 and TRBJ1-6; D unresolved. From germline, CDR1 is SEHNR and CDR2 FQNEAQ (reference sequence). CDR3 length equals 14 residues. Trimming cost V 5 bases and J 10 bases, with 15 bases left between them.

This clonotype was found a few times. The chain combines TRBV4-3 with TRBJ2-5, with TRBD1 matching over 8 bases. CDR1 is LGHNA and CDR2 is YSLEER in the germline V gene. The CDR3 sequence is 16 residues long. J lost 2 bases, V lost 2 bases, and 7 bases had no gene match. In DNA, the CDR3 is TGCGCCAGCAGCCAAACTCAAGGGGACAGGCAAGAGACCCAGTACTTC. It codes for CASSQTQGDRQETQYF.

For this clonotype: A much larger clonotype is one base distant, so this may be a read error. The chain combines TRBV7-3 with TRBJ2-2; D not resolved. The CDR3 is made up of 14 amino acids. The germline CDR1 and CDR2 sequences are SGHTA and FQGTGA. CDR3 sequence: CAGSLNPAVGELFF. The DNA for the CDR3 is TGTGCCGGCAGCTTAAATCCGGCGGTCGGGGAGCTGTTTTTT.

The sample holds many counts of this clonotype. The rearrangement links TRBV19 to TRBJ2-7; D may be TRBD2 (5 bases). With 4 bases removed from V and 1 base from J, the gap between germline ends came to 11 bases. This CDR3 has 14 residues. Germline V lookup: CDR1 LNHDA, CDR2 SQIVND (reference sequence). The CDR3, as DNA: TGTGCCAGTAGTAGCTCCGGGGATTCCTACGAGCAGTACTTC. Encoded protein: CASSSSGDSYEQYF.

Regarding this clonotype: An end of the junction differs from the germline gene, which may be a read error. V usage is TRBV10-2 and J usage is TRBJ1-4; D not resolved. This CDR3 has 12 residues. From germline, CDR1 is WSHSY and CDR2 SAAADI. The CDR3 loop reads CASSERLEKLFF. CDR3 DNA sequence: TGTGCCAGCAGTGAGCGACTGGAAAAACTGTTTTTT.

The rearrangement links TRBV6-1 to TRBJ2-7; 12 bases fit TRBD2. This CDR3 contains 14 residues. Germline CDR1 MNHNS, CDR2 SASEGT. The junction had 8 bases not matched to a gene; V was cut back by 7 bases and J by 7 bases. The CDR3 spells CASKTSGGPREQYF. The CDR3 region has the DNA TGTGCCAGCAAAACTAGCGGGGGGCCCCGAGAGCAGTACTTC.